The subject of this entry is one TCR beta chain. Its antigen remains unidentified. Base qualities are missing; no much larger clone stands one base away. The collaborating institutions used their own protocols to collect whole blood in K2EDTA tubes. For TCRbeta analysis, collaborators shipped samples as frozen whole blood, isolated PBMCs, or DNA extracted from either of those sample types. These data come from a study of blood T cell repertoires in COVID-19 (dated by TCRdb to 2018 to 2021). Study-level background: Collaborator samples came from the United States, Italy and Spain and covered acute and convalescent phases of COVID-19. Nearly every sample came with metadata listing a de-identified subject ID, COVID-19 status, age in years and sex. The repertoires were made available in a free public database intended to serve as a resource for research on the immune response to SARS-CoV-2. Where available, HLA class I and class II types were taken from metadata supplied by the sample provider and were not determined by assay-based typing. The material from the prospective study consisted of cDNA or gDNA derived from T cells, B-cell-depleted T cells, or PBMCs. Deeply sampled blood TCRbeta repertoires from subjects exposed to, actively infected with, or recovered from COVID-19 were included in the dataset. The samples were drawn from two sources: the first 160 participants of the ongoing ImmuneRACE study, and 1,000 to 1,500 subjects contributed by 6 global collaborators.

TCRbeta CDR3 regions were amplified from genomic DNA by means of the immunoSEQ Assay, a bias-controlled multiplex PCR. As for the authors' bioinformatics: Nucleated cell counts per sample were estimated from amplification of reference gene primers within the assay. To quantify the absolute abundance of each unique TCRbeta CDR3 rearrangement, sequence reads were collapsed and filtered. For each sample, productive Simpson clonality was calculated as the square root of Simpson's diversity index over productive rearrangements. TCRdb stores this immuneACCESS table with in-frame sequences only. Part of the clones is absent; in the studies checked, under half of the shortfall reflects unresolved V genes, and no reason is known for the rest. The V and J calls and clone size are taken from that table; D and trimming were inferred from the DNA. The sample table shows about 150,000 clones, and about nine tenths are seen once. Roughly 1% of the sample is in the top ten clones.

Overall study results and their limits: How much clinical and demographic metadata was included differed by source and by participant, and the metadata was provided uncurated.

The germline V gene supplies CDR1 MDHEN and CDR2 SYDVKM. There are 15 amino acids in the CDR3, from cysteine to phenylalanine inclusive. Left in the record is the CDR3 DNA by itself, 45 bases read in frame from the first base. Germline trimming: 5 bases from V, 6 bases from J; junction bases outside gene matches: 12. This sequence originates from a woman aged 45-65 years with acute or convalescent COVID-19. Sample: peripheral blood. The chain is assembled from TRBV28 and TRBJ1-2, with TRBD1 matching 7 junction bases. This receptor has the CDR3 CASSPQGRALDGYTF. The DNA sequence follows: TGTGCCAGCAGTCCACAGGGGCGGGCGTTAGATGGCTACACCTTC.